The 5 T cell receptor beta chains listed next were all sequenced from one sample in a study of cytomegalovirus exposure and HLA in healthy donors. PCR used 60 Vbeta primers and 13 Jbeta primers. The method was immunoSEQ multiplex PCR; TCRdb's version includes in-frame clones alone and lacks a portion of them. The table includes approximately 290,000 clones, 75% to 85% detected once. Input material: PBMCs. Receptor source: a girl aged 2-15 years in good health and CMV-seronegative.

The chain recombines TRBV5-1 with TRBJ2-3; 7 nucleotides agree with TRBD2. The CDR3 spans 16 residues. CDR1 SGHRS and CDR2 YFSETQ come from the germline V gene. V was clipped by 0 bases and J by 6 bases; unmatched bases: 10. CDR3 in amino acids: CASSLAGREWFDTQYF. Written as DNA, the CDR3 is TGCGCCAGCAGCTTGGCCGGGCGGGAGTGGTTTGATACGCAGTATTTT.

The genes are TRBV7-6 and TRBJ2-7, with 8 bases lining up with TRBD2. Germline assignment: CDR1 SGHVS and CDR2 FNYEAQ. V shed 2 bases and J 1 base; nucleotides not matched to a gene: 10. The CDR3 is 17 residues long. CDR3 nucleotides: TGTGCCAGCAGCTTATGGGGGCGGGGGGATGGTTCCTACGAGCAGTACTTC. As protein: CASSLWGRGDGSYEQYF.

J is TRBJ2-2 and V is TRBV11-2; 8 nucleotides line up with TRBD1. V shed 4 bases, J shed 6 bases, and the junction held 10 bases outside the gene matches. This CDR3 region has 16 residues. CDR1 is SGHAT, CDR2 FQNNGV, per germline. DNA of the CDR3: TGTGCCAGCAGCTCCTCAGGGGGCAGAAGGGCCGGGGAGCTGTTTTTT. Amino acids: CASSSSGGRRAGELFF. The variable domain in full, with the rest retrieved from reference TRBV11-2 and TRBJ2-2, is EAGVAQSPRYKIIEKRQSVAFWCNPISGHATLYWYQQILGQGPKLLIQFQNNGVVDDSQLPKDRFSAERLKGVDSTLKIQPAKLEDSAVYLCASSSSGGRRAGELFFGEGSRLTVL.

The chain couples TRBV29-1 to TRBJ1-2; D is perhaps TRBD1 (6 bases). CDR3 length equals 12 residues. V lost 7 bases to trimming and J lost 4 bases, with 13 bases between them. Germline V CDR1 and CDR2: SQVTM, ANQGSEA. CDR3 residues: CSGYRDTYGYTF. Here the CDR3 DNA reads TGCAGCGGGTACAGGGATACCTATGGCTACACCTTC.

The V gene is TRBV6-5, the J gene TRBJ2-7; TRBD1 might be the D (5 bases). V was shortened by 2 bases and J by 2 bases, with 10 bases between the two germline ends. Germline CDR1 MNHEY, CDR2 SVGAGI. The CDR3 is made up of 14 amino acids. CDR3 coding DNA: TGTGCCAGCAGTTACAACAGGCGAACCTACGAGCAGTACTTC. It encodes CASSYNRRTYEQYF.